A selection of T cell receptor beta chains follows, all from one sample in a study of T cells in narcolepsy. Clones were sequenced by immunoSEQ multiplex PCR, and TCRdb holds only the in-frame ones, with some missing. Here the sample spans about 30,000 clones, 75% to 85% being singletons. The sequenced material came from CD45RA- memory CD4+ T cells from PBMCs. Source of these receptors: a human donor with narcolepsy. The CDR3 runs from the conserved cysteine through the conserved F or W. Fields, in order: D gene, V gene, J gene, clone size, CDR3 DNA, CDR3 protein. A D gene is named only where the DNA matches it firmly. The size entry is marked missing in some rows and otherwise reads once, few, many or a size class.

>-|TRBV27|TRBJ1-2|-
TGTGCCAGCAGACGGACAGCGTCGTTAGATGGCTACACCTTC
CASRRTASLDGYTF
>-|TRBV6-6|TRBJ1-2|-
TGTGCCAGCGCCACCGCGGGGATCTTTAACTATGGCTACACCTTC
CASATAGIFNYGYTF
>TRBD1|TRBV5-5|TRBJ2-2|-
TGTGCCAGCAGTACCGGGACAGCGACCACCGGGGAGCTGTTTTTT
CASSTGTATTGELFF
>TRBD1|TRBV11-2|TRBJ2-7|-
TGTGCCAGCAGCCGCGGACAGGGGGCAGATTACGAGCAGTACTTC
CASSRGQGADYEQYF
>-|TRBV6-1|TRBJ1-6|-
TGTGCCAGCAGGGGGGACCAATTATATAATTCACCCCTCCACTTT
CASRGDQLYNSPLHF
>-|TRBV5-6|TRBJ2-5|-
TGTGCCAGCAGCTTTGGTAGGGCCCAAGAGACCCAGTACTTC
CASSFGRAQETQYF
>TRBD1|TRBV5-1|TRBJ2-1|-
TGCGCCAGCAGGGGGACAGGGCAAGTTCGGAATGAGCAGTTCTTC
CASRGTGQVRNEQFF
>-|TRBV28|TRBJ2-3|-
TGTGCCAGCAAACGAAATAGCGCAACAACAGATACGCAGTATTTT
CASKRNSATTDTQYF
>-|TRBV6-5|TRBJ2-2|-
TGTGCCAGCAGTTACGTGGGGGCGAACACCGGGGAGCTGTTTTTT
CASSYVGANTGELFF
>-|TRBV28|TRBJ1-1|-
TGTGCCAGCAGTTTAGCGCCCCCGAGTGGGACTGAAGCTTTCTTT
CASSLAPPSGTEAFF
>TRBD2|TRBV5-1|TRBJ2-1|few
TGCGCCAGCAGCGGGGGGACTAGCGGGAGTACTGAGCAGTTCTTC
CASSGGTSGSTEQFF
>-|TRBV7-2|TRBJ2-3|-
TGTGCCAGCAGCTTATACGGGAGCACAGATACGCAGTATTTT
CASSLYGSTDTQYF
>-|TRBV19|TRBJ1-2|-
TGTGCCAGTAGTATGGGGGGCTATGGCTACACCTTC
CASSMGGYGYTF
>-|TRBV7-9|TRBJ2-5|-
TGTGCCAGCAGCCAGGGAGCACAGCAAGAGACCCAGTACTTC
CASSQGAQQETQYF
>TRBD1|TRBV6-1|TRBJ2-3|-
TGTGCCAGCAGTGAATTAGGGACAGGGGGCTTAGTAGATACGCAGTATTTT
CASSELGTGGLVDTQYF
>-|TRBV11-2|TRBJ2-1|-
TGTGCCAGCAGCTTAGATGGAGGTGAGCAGTTCTTC
CASSLDGGEQFF
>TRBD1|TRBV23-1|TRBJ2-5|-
TGCGCCAGCAGTCTGCCCCGGGACAGGGAAGAGACCCAGTACTTC
CASSLPRDREETQYF
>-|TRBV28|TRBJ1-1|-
TGTGCCAGCAGCCCGAACCAAGGCGCTTTCTTT
CASSPNQGAFF
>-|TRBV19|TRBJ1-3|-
TGTGCCACCGGAAACGGGGGCTCTGGAAACACCATATATTTT
CATGNGGSGNTIYF
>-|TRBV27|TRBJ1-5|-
TGTGCCAGCGCAGTGTATAGCAATCAGCCCCAGCATTTT
CASAVYSNQPQHF
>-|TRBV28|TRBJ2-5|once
TGTGCCAGCAATTCCCAGGAGCAGCAAGAGACCCAGTACTTC
CASNSQEQQETQYF
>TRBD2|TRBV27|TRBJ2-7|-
TGTGCCAGCCGGACTAGCGGATCCTACGAGCAGTACTTC
CASRTSGSYEQYF
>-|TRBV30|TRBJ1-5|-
TGTGCCTGGAGTACCACCTGGGTAAACAATCAGCCCCAGCATTTT
CAWSTTWVNNQPQHF
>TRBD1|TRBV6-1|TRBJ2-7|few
TGTGCCAGCAGAAGCCCGGGACAGAGCTACGAGCAGTACTTC
CASRSPGQSYEQYF
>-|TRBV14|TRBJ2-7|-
TGTGCCAGCAGCCAGATAAGACGGTACGAGCAGTACTTC
CASSQIRRYEQYF
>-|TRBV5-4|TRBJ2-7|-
TGTGCCAGCAGCTTTAGGTCCAGGGGTTACGAGCAGTACTTC
CASSFRSRGYEQYF
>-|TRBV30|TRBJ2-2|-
TGTGCCTGGAGTGTACATACTCTTCGCACCGGGGAGCTGTTTTTT
CAWSVHTLRTGELFF
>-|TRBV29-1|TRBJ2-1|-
TGCAGCGTTGCCGGGGTTGGGGGCAATGAGCAGTTCTTC
CSVAGVGGNEQFF
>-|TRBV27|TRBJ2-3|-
TGTGCCAGCAAATCGATTACCCGCACAGATACGCAGTATTTT
CASKSITRTDTQYF
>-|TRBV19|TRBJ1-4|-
TGTGCCAGTAGTATGCTGGGGGAAAAACTGTTTTTT
CASSMLGEKLFF
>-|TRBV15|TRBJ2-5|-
TGTGCCACCGAGGACGGGGGGACCCAGTACTTC
CATEDGGTQYF
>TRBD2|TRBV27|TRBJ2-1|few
TGTGCCAGCCGAGGGACTAGCGGGCGGTCACGGGAGCAGTTCTTC
CASRGTSGRSREQFF
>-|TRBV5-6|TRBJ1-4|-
TGTGCCAGCAGCAGGGGGAGGTCTGGAGAAAAACTGTTTTTT
CASSRGRSGEKLFF
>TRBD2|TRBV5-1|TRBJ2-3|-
TGCGCCAGCAGCCCTAGCGGGGGCTCTGATACGCAGTATTTT
CASSPSGGSDTQYF
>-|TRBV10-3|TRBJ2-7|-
TGTGCCATCAGTGGATCGAAGTTTGGGGAAACCTACGAGCAGTACTTC
CAISGSKFGETYEQYF
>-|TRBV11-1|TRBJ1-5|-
TGTGCCAGCAGCTCGGGACTCAATCAGCCCCAGCATTTT
CASSSGLNQPQHF
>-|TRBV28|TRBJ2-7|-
TGTGCCAGCAGTGTAACGCAGTTGTCCTACGAGCAGTACTTC
CASSVTQLSYEQYF
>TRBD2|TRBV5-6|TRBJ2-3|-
TGTGCCAGCAGCTTTAGCGGGAGCTCAACAGATACGCAGTATTTT
CASSFSGSSTDTQYF
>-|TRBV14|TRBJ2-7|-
TGTGCCAGCAGCCAATTTCTTGGTCGCGGGTCCGCTACCGGCGAGCAGTACTTC
CASSQFLGRGSATGEQYF
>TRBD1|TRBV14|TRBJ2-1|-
TGTGCCAGCAGCCAAGGGACAGGTTGGGATGAGCAGTTCTTC
CASSQGTGWDEQFF
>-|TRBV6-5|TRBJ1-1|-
TGTGCCAGCAGTTCCAATATGAACACTGAAGCTTTCTTT
CASSSNMNTEAFF
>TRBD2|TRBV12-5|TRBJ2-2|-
TGTGCTAGTGGTTTGGGGACTAGCGGGAAGAACACCGGGGAGCTGTTTTTT
CASGLGTSGKNTGELFF